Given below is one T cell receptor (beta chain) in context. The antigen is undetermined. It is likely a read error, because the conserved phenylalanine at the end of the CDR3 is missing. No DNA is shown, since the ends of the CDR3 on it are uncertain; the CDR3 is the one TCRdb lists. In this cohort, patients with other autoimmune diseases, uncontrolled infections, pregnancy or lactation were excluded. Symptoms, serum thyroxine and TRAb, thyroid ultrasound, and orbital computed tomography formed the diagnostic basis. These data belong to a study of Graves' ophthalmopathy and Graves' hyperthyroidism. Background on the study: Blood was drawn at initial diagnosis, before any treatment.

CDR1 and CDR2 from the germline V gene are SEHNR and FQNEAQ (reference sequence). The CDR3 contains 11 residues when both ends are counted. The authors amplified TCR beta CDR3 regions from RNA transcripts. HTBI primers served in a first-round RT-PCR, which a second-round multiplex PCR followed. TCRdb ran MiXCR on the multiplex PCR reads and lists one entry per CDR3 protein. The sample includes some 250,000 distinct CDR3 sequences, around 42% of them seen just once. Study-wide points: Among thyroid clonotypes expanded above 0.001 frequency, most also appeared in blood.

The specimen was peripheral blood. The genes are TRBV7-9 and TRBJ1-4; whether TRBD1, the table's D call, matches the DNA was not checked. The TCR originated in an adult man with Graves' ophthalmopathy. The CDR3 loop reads CASSAGTGGNY.